The 8 T cell receptor beta chains given below trace back to one sample, sequenced in a study of resident and recirculating memory T cells in vitiligo. Profiling relied on immunoSEQ multiplex PCR, and the TCRdb table lists in-frame clones only, not all of them. The sample comprises more than 70,000 clones, approximately 90% of which are singletons, and roughly 5% rests with the top ten. The sample consisted of blood. The source is a male donor with vitiligo.

The gene calls are TRBV30 and TRBJ1-6, with 7 nucleotides matching TRBD1. Germline V gene data show CDR1 as GTSNPN and CDR2 as SVGIG (reference sequence). The CDR3 sequence is 14 residues long. V dropped 3 bases and J dropped 7; count of bases not matched to a gene: 6. DNA of the CDR3: TGTGCCTGGAGCGAGGGGGCCGGGAATTCACCCCTCCACTTT. This codes for CAWSEGAGNSPLHF.

The chain is built from TRBV7-8 and TRBJ2-1, with D possibly TRBD1 on 6 matching bases. The V gene lost 1 base and the J gene lost 0 bases, with 7 bases spanning the gap. CDR1 and CDR2 (germline): SGHVS, FQNEAQ. The CDR3 spans 15 residues. DNA of the CDR3: TGTGCCAGCAGCTTAGTGGACAGCTCCTACAATGAGCAGTTCTTC. Protein product: CASSLVDSSYNEQFF.

This clone was counted between two and nine times. The chain combines TRBV18 with TRBJ2-1; TRBD2 matches at 11 bases. Looked up from germline, CDR1 is KGHSH and CDR2 is LQKENI. This CDR3 spans 17 amino acids. With 3 bases clipped from V and 2 bases from J, the junction kept 6 bases outside the gene matches. The CDR3 bases are TGTGCCAGCTCACCTCTAACTAGCGGGAGCGCCTACAATGAGCAGTTCTTC. Its translation is CASSPLTSGSAYNEQFF.

The V call is TRBV2, the J call TRBJ2-3, with unresolved D. The germline V gene encodes CDR1 SNHLY and CDR2 FYNNEI. Trimming left V 3 bases short and J 2 bases short, with 12 bases between. The CDR3 loop spans 15 amino acids. CDR3 loop: CASSDSGTATDTQYF. CDR3 nucleotides: TGTGCCAGCAGTGATAGTGGTACCGCCACAGATACGCAGTATTTT.

This chain connects TRBV9 to TRBJ1-2; 8 bases align to TRBD1. This CDR3 contains 13 residues. J lost 8 bases, V lost 2 bases, and 5 bases had no gene match. Germline V gene sequence: CDR1 SGDLS, CDR2 YYNGEE. The CDR3 sequence: CASSVPQGEGYTF. DNA of the CDR3: TGTGCCAGCAGCGTCCCACAGGGGGAAGGCTACACCTTC.

V gene TRBV5-1 combines with J gene TRBJ2-5, with D maybe TRBD1 (6 bases). The CDR3 covers 16 residues. Trimming stripped 2 bases from V and 5 bases from J, with 19 bases between. Looked up from germline, CDR1 is SGHRS and CDR2 is YFSETQ. CDR3 in amino acids: CASSFSAAGVGETQYF. The CDR3 coding sequence is TGCGCCAGCAGCTTCTCTGCGGCAGGGGTGGGGGAGACCCAGTACTTC.

The chain employs TRBV6-4 and TRBJ2-1; TRBD2 matches 13 bases. Unmatched junction bases numbered 7, after V lost 6 bases and J lost 8 bases. There are 15 residues in the CDR3. The germline V gene has CDR1 MRHNA and CDR2 SNTAGT. The DNA of the CDR3 is TGTGCCAGCAGAAGGACTAGCGGGAGCATCCATGAGCAGTTCTTC. As protein: CASRRTSGSIHEQFF.

This clone was seen more than once but under ten times. The V call is TRBV5-4, the J call TRBJ2-6, with D perhaps TRBD1 (6 bases). This CDR3 spans 15 amino acids. The V and J ends lost 3 bases and 3 bases respectively, with 10 bases between them. CDR1 is SGHNT and CDR2 is YYREEE in the germline V gene (reference sequence). The CDR3 DNA follows: TGTGCCAGCAGCTCCCAGGGGTATGGGGCCAACGTCCTGACTTTC. It yields the protein CASSSQGYGANVLTF.